The sequence of this T cell receptor (beta chain) was determined in a study of T cell responses to AZD1222 COVID-19 vaccine. Study-level background: Some second doses came at about 4 weeks and others at about 12 weeks; these were pooled. General study findings and limits: Donors, mostly white British, included more females; clonal diversity was possibly underestimated. Nearly half of spike-specific TCRs reportedly target variant regions that are unmutated in the B.1.351 and B.1.1.7 variants. Just a handful of people given AZD1222 tested seropositive at baseline.

V was clipped by 2 bases and J by 0 bases; unmatched bases: 12. There are 18 residues in the CDR3. Germline assignment: CDR1 MNHEY and CDR2 SVGEGT. To note about this clone: Antigen specificity is unknown.

The data were produced by immunoSEQ multiplex PCR, yet TCRdb's version contains in-frame clones alone and is incomplete. The sample has about 120,000 clones; almost 95% are singletons. The genes are TRBV6-2 or TRBV6-3 and TRBJ1-1; 7 bases agree with TRBD1. This sequence was found in an adult in good health. The source material was peripheral blood, sampled on day 0 of AZD1222 vaccination. The CDR3 loop reads CASSYTSGTENMNTEAFF. In DNA, the CDR3 is TGTGCCAGCAGTTACACCTCCGGGACAGAAAATATGAACACTGAAGCTTTCTTT.